This TCR beta chain was captured by sequencing in a study of T cell responses to AZD1222 COVID-19 vaccine. Study-level points and caveats: Spike-specific TCR breadth and depth grew following two AZD1222 doses. White British people made up most donors, females outnumbered males, and clonal diversity was possibly underestimated. Just 6 or 7 AZD1222 recipients were seropositive at baseline. The study sampled repertoires only after the peak T cell response.

The CDR3 has 15 amino acids. Per the germline V gene, CDR1 is SGHRS and CDR2 is YFSETQ. The J segment lost 1 base and the V segment lost 4 bases, leaving 7 bases of the junction unmatched. Assay used: immunoSEQ multiplex PCR; TCRdb lists only in-frame clones, some missing. Of 95,000 to 150,000 clones detected, 75% to 90% appear once; the ten largest clones hold over 8.5%. As to this clone: Its matching antigen is unknown.

The chain is built from TRBV5-1 and TRBJ1-1; 7 nucleotides align to TRBD1. The sequence was collected from an adult in good health. Sequences were derived from peripheral blood, sampled on day 0 of MenACWY control vaccination. In DNA, the CDR3 is TGCGCCAGCAGCACCGGGACAGTGAGGAACACTGAAGCTTTCTTT. Translated: CASSTGTVRNTEAFF.